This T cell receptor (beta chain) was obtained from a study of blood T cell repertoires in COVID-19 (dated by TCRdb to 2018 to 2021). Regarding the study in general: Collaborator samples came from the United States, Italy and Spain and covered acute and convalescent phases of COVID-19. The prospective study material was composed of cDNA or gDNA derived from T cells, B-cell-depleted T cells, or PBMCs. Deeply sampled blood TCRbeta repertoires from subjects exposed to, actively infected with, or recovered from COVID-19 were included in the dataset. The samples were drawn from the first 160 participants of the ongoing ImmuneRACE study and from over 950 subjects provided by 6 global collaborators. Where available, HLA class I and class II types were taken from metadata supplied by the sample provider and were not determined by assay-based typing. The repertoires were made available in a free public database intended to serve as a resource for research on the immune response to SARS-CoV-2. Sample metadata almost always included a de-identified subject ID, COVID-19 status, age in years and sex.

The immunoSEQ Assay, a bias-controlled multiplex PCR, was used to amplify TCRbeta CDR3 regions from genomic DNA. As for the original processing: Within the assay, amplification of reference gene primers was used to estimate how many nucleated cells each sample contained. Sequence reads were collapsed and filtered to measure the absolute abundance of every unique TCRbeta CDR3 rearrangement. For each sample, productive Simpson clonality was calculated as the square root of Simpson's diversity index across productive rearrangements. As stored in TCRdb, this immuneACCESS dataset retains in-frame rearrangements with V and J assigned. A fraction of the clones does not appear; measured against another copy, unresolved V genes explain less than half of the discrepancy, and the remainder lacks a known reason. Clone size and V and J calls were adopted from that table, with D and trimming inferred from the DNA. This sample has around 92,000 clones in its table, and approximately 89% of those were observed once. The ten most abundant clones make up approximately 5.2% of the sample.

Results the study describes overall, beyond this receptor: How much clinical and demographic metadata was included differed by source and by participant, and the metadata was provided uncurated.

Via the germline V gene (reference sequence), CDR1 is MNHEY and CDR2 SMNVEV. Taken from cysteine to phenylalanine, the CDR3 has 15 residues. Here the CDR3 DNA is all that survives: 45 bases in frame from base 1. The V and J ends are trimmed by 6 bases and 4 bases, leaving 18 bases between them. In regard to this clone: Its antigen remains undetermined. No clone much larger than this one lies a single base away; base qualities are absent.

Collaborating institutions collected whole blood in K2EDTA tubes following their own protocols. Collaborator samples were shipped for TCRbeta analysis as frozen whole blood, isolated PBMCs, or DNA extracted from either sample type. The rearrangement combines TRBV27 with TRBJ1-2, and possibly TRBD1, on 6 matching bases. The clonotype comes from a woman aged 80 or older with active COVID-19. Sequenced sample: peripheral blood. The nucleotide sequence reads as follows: TGTGCCAGCAGCCGAGGGGGGGGCTTTACCTATGGCTACACCTTC. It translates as CASSRGGGFTYGYTF.